This T cell receptor beta chain was identified during a study of tumor-infiltrating lymphocytes in oesophageal squamous cell carcinoma. Comments on this clonotype: The junction differs from germline at one of its ends, possibly a read error.

The CDR3 totals 14 residues. Germline CDR1 PRHDT, CDR2 FYEKMQ (reference sequence). TCRdb passed the PCR reads through MiXCR, listing each CDR3 protein once. The repertoire holds about 20,000 distinct CDR3 sequences, with approximately 40% as singletons. The TCR sequence derives from a male donor with esophageal squamous cell carcinoma. The chain carries TRBV13 and TRBJ2-1; D unresolved. Sample: blood. The chain's CDR3 is CARNYLRIGYEQFF. CDR3 DNA: TGCGCCAGGAACTACCTCAGGATCGGGTATGAGCAGTTCTTC.